This T cell receptor beta chain was sequenced during a study of OX40 agonist ivuxolimab in advanced cancers. Study information: Each patient was given ivuxolimab into a vein every 2 weeks, at 0.01 to 10 mg/kg. Patients in dose escalation had liver, melanoma, kidney or head and neck cancers. Three individuals attained partial responses, comprising one hepatocellular carcinoma case and two cutaneous melanoma cases.

Produced via immunoSEQ multiplex PCR; TCRdb's table is partial and in-frame only. The sample has 86,000 or so clones, around nine tenths seen once. Overall study findings and caveats: Which antigen the expanded peripheral T cells recognized is unknown.

Concerning this clone: Its target is unknown.

Sequencing used CD4+ or CD8+ T cells sorted from blood, obtained in a trial of the OX40 agonist ivuxolimab. The TCR sequence derives from an adult with an advanced solid tumor such as melanoma, head and neck, liver or kidney cancer.

CDR3 sequence (DNA): TGTGCCAGCAGCTCCATAACATCAGCATGGAAAGCTTTCTTT. It encodes CASSSITSAWKAFF. The chain joins TRBV11-2 to TRBJ1-1; D is unresolved. V was pared by 4 bases and J by 9 bases, with 18 bases between. The CDR3 covers 14 residues. Per germline, CDR1 SGHAT and CDR2 FQNNGV.